This T cell receptor beta chain was captured in a study of identical twins (dated by TCRdb to the mid-2010s). In the study overall: To test whether fetal clonotypes persist, the study used deep sequencing on TCR alpha and beta repertoires from monozygotic twins, unrelated adults of various ages, and cord blood. Replicate twin experiments were performed at different times using different library preparation protocols to rule out contamination. Beyond this particular receptor, the publication reports: The excess sharing between twins in beta out-of-frame sequences was weaker because fewer shared sequences reduced the signal-to-noise ratio. Because the same donors could not be followed over many years, the conclusions relied on cross-sectional statistical analysis. Recombination models systematically underestimated out-of-frame TCR alpha sharing in monozygotic twins but agreed with sharing between unrelated individuals. Fewer insertions were carried by abundant cord blood beta clonotypes, a similar but weaker trend appeared in young adult naive repertoires, and no such trend appeared in memory repertoires. Invariant T cells such as MAIT and iNKT could partly confound zero-insertion analyses, though diverse VJ usage argued against this for most clonotypes. Compared with coincidental sharing between unrelated individuals, an excess of low generation-probability sequences was observed among out-of-frame TCR alpha sequences shared between twins.

Library preparation used 5' RACE. Sequencing used an Illumina HiSeq 2000. Template switching introduced a universal primer binding site; the final cDNA contained a unique molecular identifier, enabling accurate counting of TCR cDNA molecules. First-strand cDNA for TCR alpha and beta chains was synthesized from specific primers in the conserved constant-segment region. To control for contamination, every cDNA library carried two barcodes: a SMART-Mk sample barcode plus Illumina barcodes. TruSeq adapter sequences, together with Illumina sample barcodes, were added in two successive PCR steps. The Illumina HiSeq platform was used with custom primers to sequence TCR alpha and beta cDNA libraries. Regarding the original processing steps: MiGEC processed the raw reads to extract unique molecular identifiers, while MiXCR was used to determine the CDR3 positions. For each individual, recombination models were inferred using an EM algorithm with the repgenHMM and IGoR tools. The tcR package in R was used for shared clonotype analysis, with sharing normalized by the product of cloneset sizes. Out-of-frame nonproductive sequences were analyzed to study raw recombination free of thymic and clonal selection effects. TCRdb redid the processing of the public reads, applying fastp at Q25 and MiXCR, and retained in-frame beta chains. All rows with the same CDR3 protein become a single entry with the most common DNA and genes. TCRdb, not the authors, supplied the V and J calls. For this sample there are around 500,000 distinct CDR3 sequences; 12% to 15% appear just once. Roughly 0.56% of the sample comes from the top ten.

V is cut by 0 bases and J by 8 bases, and the space between the germline ends is 6 bases. The CDR3 numbers 12 residues from cysteine through phenylalanine. Only the CDR3 portion is preserved as DNA: 36 bases, with reading frame beginning at the first base. The germline V gene (reference sequence) yields SGHNT for CDR1 and YYREEE for CDR2. Every donor was a healthy Caucasian. The twin cohort comprised three pairs of female monozygotic twins, all aged roughly 18 to 29 years. CD4+ and CD8+ T cell populations were isolated with positive isolation kits from Invitrogen. This clonotype has only a few counts. Its antigen specificity is not known. No base quality values were provided; no much bigger clone lies one nucleotide off. These data also formed part of another study, on yellow fever vaccine responses in identical twins. From that second study: The authors reported that the T cell response to vaccination in identical twins appeared partly convergent and partly personalized. In the study, vaccine-responding T cell clones were precisely tracked in identical twins.

The V and J segments used are TRBV5-4 and TRBJ2-1; the D gene cannot be resolved reliably. This clonotype was sampled from a woman under 30 in good health. What was sequenced was CD4+ T cells sorted from blood. The encoded CDR3 is CASSLVVDEQFF. The DNA sequence is TGTGCCAGCAGCTTGGTGGTGGATGAGCAGTTCTTC.